Following are 31 T cell receptor beta chains from one sample sequenced in a study of shared clonotypes between healthy human individuals (dated by TCRdb to 2019 to 2021). The library was obtained by the immunoSEQ multiplex PCR assay. The table comes from immuneACCESS by way of TCRdb, which keeps in-frame sequences with V and J called. Part of the clones is missing from these tables; in studies checked, under half for an unresolved V gene and the rest for unknown reasons. The sample table lists 950,000 to 1,300,000 clones, roughly 80% of them with a count of one. The ten largest clones capture approximately 1.5% of the sample. The sample taken for sequencing was memory CD4+ T cells sorted from blood. The cell subset or site tag for this specimen amounts to: CD45RA-negative fraction. All receptors come from a man between 18 and 35 years old in good health.

J is TRBJ2-1 and V is TRBV29-1; D remains unclear. Germline V gives CDR1 SQVTM, CDR2 ANQGSEA. The CDR3 length is 14 residues. V lost 4 bases and J lost 0, with 10 bases in between. CDR3 sequence (DNA): TGCAGCGTTGGGACCCCGAGCTCCTACAATGAGCAGTTCTTC. Amino acid sequence: CSVGTPSSYNEQFF.

This clone was seen repeatedly, ten times or more. The same CDR3 is also encoded by other DNA sequences in this sample. The gene calls are TRBV2 and TRBJ1-1; D is unresolved. With 1 base removed from V and 1 base from J, the gap between germline ends came to 4 bases. This CDR3 is 13 amino acids long. CDR1 SNHLY and CDR2 FYNNEI come from the germline V gene. In DNA, the CDR3 is TGTGCCAGCAGTGAAGAAGGGAACACTGAAGCTTTCTTT. This encodes CASSEEGNTEAFF.

The rearrangement joins TRBV6-6 to TRBJ1-4; 8 bases match TRBD1. J lost 5 bases, V lost 10 bases, and 9 bases had no gene match. Germline V lookup: CDR1 MNHNY, CDR2 SVGAGI (reference sequence). The CDR3 runs 14 residues. The CDR3 sequence is CATLQGGGNEKLFF. The DNA of the CDR3 is TGTGCCACCTTACAGGGGGGAGGGAATGAAAAACTGTTTTTT.

The J gene is TRBJ2-7, the V gene TRBV18; 10 nucleotides match TRBD2. CDR3 size: 16 residues. CDR1 KGHSH and CDR2 LQKENI come from the germline V gene. Trimming took 2 bases from V and 3 from J; bases not matched to a gene: 7. The CDR3 loop reads CASSPRLAGDHYEQYF. CDR3 nucleotide sequence: TGTGCCAGCTCACCAAGGCTAGCGGGAGACCACTACGAGCAGTACTTC.

The chain has TRBV4-1 and TRBJ1-3, with a weak D call TRBD1 (6 bases). V shed 5 bases and J shed 0 bases, with 14 bases lying between them. From germline, CDR1 is MGHRA and CDR2 YSYEKL. This CDR3 has 16 amino acids. CDR3: CASSSPGTSSGNTIYF. Here the CDR3 DNA reads TGCGCCAGCAGCTCCCCCGGGACATCCTCTGGAAACACCATATATTTT.

The CDR3 DNA reads TGTGCCAGCAGCTTAATGAATGAGCAGTTCTTC. Translation: CASSLMNEQFF. V gene TRBV7-9 combines with J gene TRBJ2-1; D is uncertain. V lost 2 bases and J lost 7, with 3 bases in between. Germline CDR1 and CDR2: SEHNR and FQNEAQ (reference sequence). This CDR3 is built from 11 residues.

About this clone itself: A far larger clone lies a single base away; this is likely a read error. Other DNA sequences in the same sample also yield this CDR3. This rearrangement joins TRBV5-1 to TRBJ2-7, with D possibly TRBD1 on 5 matching bases. This CDR3 has 15 residues. Germline CDR1 and CDR2: SGHRS and YFSETQ. V dropped 4 bases and J dropped 0 bases, with 14 bases sitting between them. The CDR3 loop is CASSLEQGTSYEQYF. DNA for the CDR3: TGCGCCAGCAGCCTGGAGCAGGGAACCTCCTACGAGCAGTACTTC.

This chain links TRBV6-1 with TRBJ2-3, with D possibly matching TRBD2 (6 bases). Germline CDR1 reads MNHNS; CDR2 reads SASEGT. The V gene lost 1 base and the J gene lost 4 bases, with 12 bases spanning the gap. The CDR3 spans 15 residues. The CDR3 DNA reads as TGTGCCAGCAGTGAAGGGTGGCGGGACCCAGATACGCAGTATTTT. Its protein product is CASSEGWRDPDTQYF.

Only a few counts were recorded for this clone. The rearrangement links TRBV7-8 to TRBJ2-2; 12 bases map to TRBD2. Trimming at V came to 4 bases and at J to 5 bases, leaving 11 bases not matched to a gene. The V gene's germline CDR1 is SGHVS and CDR2 FQNEAQ. The CDR3 is 18 amino acids. The CDR3 nucleotides read TGTGCCAGCAGCTGGATAAGACTAGCGGGAGCTCGAACCGGGGAGCTGTTTTTT. Its translation: CASSWIRLAGARTGELFF.

The chain links TRBV6-5 to TRBJ2-1; no definite D call. The CDR3 covers 13 residues. Trimming removed 6 bases from V and 8 bases from J, with 14 bases in between. Germline V gene data show CDR1 as MNHEY and CDR2 as SVGAGI. The CDR3 here is CASRSGNAHEQFF. The CDR3 DNA reads as TGTGCCAGCAGGTCCGGTAACGCCCATGAGCAGTTCTTC.

The rearrangement joins TRBV5-1 to TRBJ1-2; tentatively, D is TRBD1 (6 bases). Per germline, CDR1 SGHRS and CDR2 YFSETQ. V lost 3 bases, J lost 6 bases, and 18 bases lay in between. The CDR3 spans 15 residues. The CDR3 region has the DNA TGCGCCAGCAGCTCCCGGACAGAGCTTCCTCATGGCTACACCTTC. As protein: CASSSRTELPHGYTF.

The rearrangement uses TRBV14 and TRBJ2-5; D is perhaps TRBD1 or TRBD2 (5 bases each). CDR1 and CDR2 from the germline V gene are SGHDN and FVKESK. Trimming pared 4 bases from V and 2 bases from J, leaving 20 bases between. The CDR3 has 17 amino acids. The CDR3 DNA reads as TGTGCCAGCAGCCTCCAGAGACGACAGAGGGCACAAGAGACCCAGTACTTC. Encoded protein: CASSLQRRQRAQETQYF.

The rearrangement joins TRBV2 to TRBJ1-2, with 10 bases aligning to TRBD1. Losses at the gene ends were 4 bases for V and 5 bases for J; bases not matched to a gene: 4. CDR3 size: 14 residues. Looked up from germline, CDR1 is SNHLY and CDR2 is FYNNEI. The CDR3 region has the DNA TGTGCCAGCAGTGCCCAGGGACAGGGGTATGGCTACACCTTC. This codes for CASSAQGQGYGYTF. The entire variable domain, with the rest obtained from reference TRBV2 and TRBJ1-2, is as follows: EPEVTQTPSHQVTQMGQEVILRCVPISNHLYFYWYRQILGQKVEFLVSFYNNEISEKSEIFDDQFSVERPDGSNFTLKIRSTKLEDSAMYFCASSAQGQGYGYTFGSGTRLTVV.

This chain joins TRBV9 and TRBJ2-5, with D possibly called TRBD1 or TRBD2 (6 bases each). Trimming removed 4 bases from V and 4 bases from J, with 23 bases in between. This CDR3 is built from 17 residues. The germline CDR1 and CDR2 sequences are SGDLS and YYNGEE. CDR3 DNA sequence: TGTGCCAGCAGCTCTCATACCGCGGGCTGGGGGGCAGAGACCCAGTACTTC. It translates to CASSSHTAGWGAETQYF.

The chain is built from TRBV5-1 and TRBJ1-1; the match to TRBD1 covers 7 bases. V was clipped by 6 bases and J by 4 bases; unmatched bases: 12. This CDR3 spans 15 amino acids. Germline V gives CDR1 SGHRS, CDR2 YFSETQ. The CDR3 bases are TGCGCCAGCACTTACATACAGGGGTCGAGCACTGAAGCTTTCTTT. Translating gives CASTYIQGSSTEAFF. The whole variable domain, remainder taken from reference TRBV5-1 and TRBJ1-1, is KAGVTQTPRYLIKTRGQQVTLSCSPISGHRSVSWYQQTPGQGLQFLFEYFSETQRNKGNFPGRFSGRQFSNSRSEMNVSTLELGDSALYLCASTYIQGSSTEAFFGQGTRLTVV.

CDR3 amino acids: CASSPQREAGYTF. DNA of the CDR3: TGCGCCAGCAGCCCGCAGAGGGAGGCTGGCTACACCTTC. V is TRBV5-1 and J is TRBJ1-2, with D unresolved. The germline CDR1 and CDR2 sequences are SGHRS and YFSETQ. V was trimmed by 4 bases and J by 7 bases, leaving 14 bases between them. The CDR3 contains 13 residues. Full variable domain (outside the CDR3, taken from reference TRBV5-1 and TRBJ1-2): KAGVTQTPRYLIKTRGQQVTLSCSPISGHRSVSWYQQTPGQGLQFLFEYFSETQRNKGNFPGRFSGRQFSNSRSEMNVSTLELGDSALYLCASSPQREAGYTFGSGTRLTVV.

CDR3: CASRDQAGNTIYF. CDR3 sequence (DNA): TGCGCCAGCAGGGACCAGGCTGGAAACACCATATATTTT. The chain links TRBV10-2 to TRBJ1-3; the D is unclear. V was pared by 6 bases and J by 2 bases, with 8 bases between. This CDR3 contains 13 residues. Germline lookup yields CDR1 WSHSY and CDR2 SAAADI.

The rearrangement joins TRBV28 to TRBJ2-7, with 7 bases fitting TRBD1. The CDR3 consists of 14 residues. V trimming: 5 bases; J trimming: 3 bases; junction bases outside the gene matches: 7. The germline gives CDR1 MDHEN, CDR2 SYDVKM. The CDR3 DNA reads TGTGCCAGCAGTCCCACAGGGGTTAGCTACGAGCAGTACTTC. It encodes CASSPTGVSYEQYF.

This clone was seen a few times. The chain uses TRBV7-2 and TRBJ2-1; 12 bases agree with TRBD2. V gave up 1 base and J gave up 4 bases; unmatched junction bases: 8. This CDR3 has 18 amino acids. CDR1 is SGHTA and CDR2 is FQGNSA in the germline V gene. CDR3 protein: CASSLGGPGTSGYNEQFF. The CDR3 nucleotides are TGTGCCAGCAGCTTAGGGGGACCCGGGACTAGCGGGTACAATGAGCAGTTCTTC.

The V call is TRBV5-5, the J call TRBJ1-5, with no clear D. Trimming cost V 4 bases and J 8 bases, with 19 bases left between them. CDR1 is SGHKS, CDR2 YYEKEE, per germline (reference sequence). This CDR3 is built from 15 residues. The CDR3 DNA is TGTGCCAGCAGCCCTAGTTTCTCGTCCCGGGAGCCCCAGCATTTT. It encodes CASSPSFSSREPQHF.

The chain recombines TRBV7-9 with TRBJ2-3, with D maybe TRBD2 (7 bases). The germline V gene has CDR1 SEHNR and CDR2 FQNEAQ (reference sequence). Trimming pared 4 bases from V and 1 base from J, leaving 15 bases between. There are 16 residues in the CDR3. The CDR3 spells CASSSRRGGGTDTQYF. In DNA form, the CDR3 reads TGTGCCAGCAGCTCCCGCAGGGGAGGGGGCACAGATACGCAGTATTTT. The full variable domain, rest sourced from reference TRBV7-9 and TRBJ2-3, is DTGVSQNPRHKITKRGQNVTFRCDPISEHNRLYWYRQTLGQGPEFLTYFQNEAQLEKSRLLSDRFSAERPKGSFSTLEIQRTEQGDSAMYLCASSSRRGGGTDTQYFGPGTRLTVL.

The rearrangement joins TRBV14 to TRBJ2-1; D ambiguous. V shed 1 base and J shed 5 bases, with 9 bases lying between them. The V gene's germline CDR1 is SGHDN and CDR2 FVKESK. This CDR3 has 14 residues. CDR3 region: CASSQGAEDNEQFF. CDR3 DNA sequence: TGTGCCAGCAGCCAAGGGGCGGAAGACAATGAGCAGTTCTTC.

This clone was observed a handful of times. J is TRBJ1-4 and V is TRBV30, with D possibly matching TRBD1 (6 bases). With 0 bases removed from V and 9 bases from J, the gap between germline ends came to 11 bases. The CDR3 spans 13 residues. Germline assignment: CDR1 GTSNPN and CDR2 SVGIG (reference sequence). CDR3 DNA sequence: TGTGCCTGGAGTGTACAGGGAGGGCAAAAACTGTTTTTT. It encodes CAWSVQGGQKLFF. Complete variable domain (other parts from reference TRBV30 and TRBJ1-4): SQTIHQWPATLVQPVGSPLSLECTVEGTSNPNLYWYRQAAGRGLQLLFYSVGIGQISSEVPQNLSASRPQDRQFILSSKKLLLSDSGFYLCAWSVQGGQKLFFGSGTQLSVL.

This clone was detected only a few times. CDR3 residues: CASSNRGYTF. The CDR3 coding sequence is TGTGCCAGCAGCAACCGGGGCTACACCTTC. The chain uses TRBV6-6 and TRBJ1-2; D unresolved. Germline CDR1 is MNHNY and CDR2 is SVGAGI (reference sequence). V was pared by 6 bases and J by 8 bases, with 7 bases between. There are 10 residues in the CDR3.

The rearrangement joins TRBV29-1 to TRBJ2-2; D remains unclear. Deletions cut 4 bases from V and 0 bases from J, with 12 bases between. CDR1 and CDR2 (germline): SQVTM, ANQGSEA. The CDR3 loop spans 15 amino acids. The CDR3 loop reads CSVGSHSTNTGELFF. The CDR3 region has the DNA TGCAGCGTTGGATCCCACAGCACGAACACCGGGGAGCTGTTTTTT.

The V gene is TRBV19, the J gene TRBJ1-6, with D uncertain. The CDR3 loop spans 13 amino acids. Looked up from germline, CDR1 is LNHDA and CDR2 is SQIVND (reference sequence). V lost 7 bases, J lost 7 bases, and 11 bases lay in between. CDR3 sequence reads: CASTGRENSPLHF. The DNA of the CDR3 is TGTGCCAGTACCGGTAGGGAGAATTCACCCCTCCACTTT.

V and J are TRBV28 and TRBJ1-5; D gene unclear. Deletions cut 3 bases from V and 7 bases from J, with 10 bases between. This CDR3 has 13 residues. Per germline, CDR1 MDHEN and CDR2 SYDVKM. The CDR3 loop is CASSLNGYQPQHF. Here the CDR3 DNA reads TGTGCCAGCAGTTTGAACGGCTACCAGCCCCAGCATTTT.

The chain links TRBV18 to TRBJ1-6, with D unclear. Germline values: CDR1 KGHSH, CDR2 LQKENI. V was trimmed by 3 bases and J by 7 bases, leaving 10 bases between them. The CDR3 contains 14 residues. The CDR3 spells CASSPTPSNSPLHF. The CDR3 DNA reads as TGTGCCAGCTCACCCACCCCGTCGAATTCACCCCTCCACTTT.

This rearrangement joins TRBV21-1 to TRBJ2-5; the table's D call of TRBD2 was not tested on the DNA. TRBV21-1 is a recognized pseudogene. This CDR3 is built from 15 residues. For the CDR3, the DNA is TGTGCCAGCAGCAAAGGTGACGGGGGAATGAAGACCCAGTACTTC. Its protein product is CASSKGDGGMKTQYF.

The chain employs TRBV28 and TRBJ1-5; 12 positions agree with TRBD1. V lost 5 bases to trimming and J lost 1 base; unmatched junction nucleotides: 9. Germline lookup yields CDR1 MDHEN and CDR2 SYDVKM. The CDR3 has 18 amino acids. CDR3 protein: CASSTGTGGPASNQPQHF. The CDR3 region has the DNA TGTGCCAGCAGTACCGGGACAGGGGGCCCAGCAAGCAATCAGCCCCAGCATTTT.

This clone was counted a few times. The chain uses TRBV6-6 and TRBJ1-1; possibly TRBD1 for D (5 bases). The CDR3 consists of 13 residues. V was clipped by 8 bases and J by 4 bases, with 14 bases between them. The germline V gene has CDR1 MNHNY and CDR2 SVGAGI (reference sequence). In DNA, the CDR3 is TGTGCCAGCCACTACACAGGTGCCACTGAAGCTTTCTTT. Protein: CASHYTGATEAFF.